The source of this T cell receptor (beta chain) is a study of T cells in Graves' hyperthyroidism and ophthalmopathy. This clonotype turned up a few times. Amplified TCR beta CDR3 regions came from RNA transcripts. The primer set for the first-round RT-PCR of the TCR CDR3 was HTBI. MiXCR was run by TCRdb on the multiplex PCR reads, yielding one entry per CDR3 protein. In the table there are approximately 560,000 distinct CDR3 sequences, 40% to 55% of which are singletons. After removal of 5 bases from V and 7 bases from J, the junction contained 12 bases not matched to a gene. Germline V CDR1 and CDR2: DFQATT, SNEGSKA (reference sequence). The CDR3 runs to 14 residues.

The rearrangement joins TRBV20-1 to TRBJ2-5; 8 bases fit TRBD2. The receptor comes from a woman aged 18-29 years with Graves' hyperthyroidism. The material sequenced was peripheral blood or thyroid tissue (not recorded which). Here the CDR3 DNA reads TGCAGTGCTCAAGCCAGAGCGGGAGTAGGGACCCAGTACTTC. Amino acid sequence: CSAQARAGVGTQYF.